Following are 9 T cell receptor beta chains from one sample sequenced in a study of prognosis after radiotherapy for stage I lung cancer. Multiplex PCR in two rounds served to amplify TCR beta CDR3 from genomic DNA. The first round of PCR was done with primers that matched each TRBV and TRBJ gene. TCRdb ran MiXCR on the multiplex PCR reads and lists one entry per CDR3 protein. Counted here are around 26,000 distinct CDR3 sequences, around 46% occurring once; the ten biggest clones make up under 15%. The material was PBMCs, obtained before or after stereotactic body radiation therapy (not recorded which). These receptors all stem from a donor over 45 with non-small cell lung cancer.

This sequence joins TRBV19 and TRBJ2-7; TRBD2 might be the D (5 bases). This CDR3 is 13 amino acids long. Germline CDR1 LNHDA, CDR2 SQIVND (reference sequence). Trimming removed 3 bases from V and 3 bases from J, with 9 bases in between. The CDR3 DNA is TGTGCCAGTAGTATGACTAACTTCTACGAGCAGTACTTC. As protein: CASSMTNFYEQYF.

The table lists this clonotype with a count of one. A far larger clone is off by one base, so a read error is likely. The chain employs TRBV6-8 and TRBJ1-5; TRBD1 aligns across 9 bases. The V gene's germline CDR1 is MNHGY and CDR2 SAAAGT. The CDR3 contains 20 residues. CDR3 loop: CDSSFSVGTGIPYSNQPQHF. DNA of the CDR3: TGTGACAGCAGCTTTTCTGTTGGGACAGGGATACCTTATAGCAATCAGCCCCAGCATTTT.

This clonotype showed up many times. This rearrangement joins TRBV11-2 to TRBJ1-2; D may be TRBD1 (5 bases). Germline loops: CDR1 SGHAT, CDR2 FQNNGV. V was shortened by 0 bases and J by 8 bases, with 13 bases between the two germline ends. The CDR3 spans 14 residues. CDR3 coding DNA: TGTGCCAGCAGCTTAGATACGGGGACGCAAGGCTACACCTTC. It encodes CASSLDTGTQGYTF. The full variable domain, in which reference TRBV11-2 and TRBJ1-2 provide the parts outside the CDR3, is EAGVAQSPRYKIIEKRQSVAFWCNPISGHATLYWYQQILGQGPKLLIQFQNNGVVDDSQLPKDRFSAERLKGVDSTLKIQPAKLEDSAVYLCASSLDTGTQGYTFGSGTRLTVV.

By frequency in the sample, this clonotype is medium-sized. J is TRBJ2-7 and V is TRBV6-4, with 8 bases lining up with TRBD2. After removal of 5 bases from V and 4 bases from J, the junction contained 16 bases not matched to a gene. Germline V gene sequence: CDR1 MRHNA, CDR2 SNTAGT. This CDR3 comprises 17 residues. In DNA form, the CDR3 reads TGTGCCAGCAGTTACCACAAAAGTCGAGCTAGCGGGTACGAGCAGTACTTC. Translation gives CASSYHKSRASGYEQYF.

This clonotype was recorded many times. The V call is TRBV7-2, the J call TRBJ2-7; 7 nucleotides match TRBD2. The CDR3 has 16 residues. Trimming took 5 bases from V and 1 from J; bases not matched to a gene: 11. Germline values: CDR1 SGHTA, CDR2 FQGNSA. This CDR3 reads CASSLSGGRSSYEQYF. Here the CDR3 DNA reads TGTGCCAGCAGCCTTAGCGGCGGGAGAAGTTCCTACGAGCAGTACTTC.

The sample holds one count of this clonotype. The chain recombines TRBV11-2 with TRBJ2-7, with D perhaps matching TRBD1 (6 bases). The CDR3 is made up of 14 amino acids. Germline V gene data show CDR1 as SGHAT and CDR2 as FQNNGV. V was trimmed by 5 bases and J by 6 bases, leaving 17 bases between them. The CDR3 DNA reads as TGTGCCAGCAGCCCCCGTGATTTGGGGGCCGAGCAGTACTTC. This gives the protein CASSPRDLGAEQYF.

The rearrangement joins TRBV2 to TRBJ2-7; a weak D match, TRBD2 (6 bases). V was cut by 7 bases and J by 6 bases, with 13 bases left in between. The CDR3 length is 12 residues. Per germline, CDR1 SNHLY and CDR2 FYNNEI. The CDR3 spells CASKGVGGEQYF. The CDR3 DNA reads as TGTGCCAGCAAGGGAGTGGGGGGCGAGCAGTACTTC.

This clonotype was seen ten or more times. The gene calls are TRBV3-1 and TRBJ2-1; TRBD2 agrees at 8 bases. Losses at the gene ends were 3 bases for V and 5 bases for J; bases not matched to a gene: 3. The CDR3 is 14 amino acids. Looked up from germline, CDR1 is LGHDT and CDR2 is YNNKEL (reference sequence). Written as DNA, the CDR3 is TGTGCCAGCAGCCACGGGACTAGGAACAATGAGCAGTTCTTC. It codes for CASSHGTRNNEQFF.

V and J are TRBV20-1 and TRBJ2-5; 11 positions match TRBD2. Germline CDR1 reads DFQATT; CDR2 reads SNEGSKA (reference sequence). The ends lost 5 bases at V and 4 bases at J; junction bases unmatched: 12. This CDR3 is 16 amino acids long. CDR3 amino acids: CSAGTSGVFMGETQYF. In nucleotides, the CDR3 is TGCAGTGCTGGGACTAGCGGTGTATTTATGGGAGAGACCCAGTACTTC.